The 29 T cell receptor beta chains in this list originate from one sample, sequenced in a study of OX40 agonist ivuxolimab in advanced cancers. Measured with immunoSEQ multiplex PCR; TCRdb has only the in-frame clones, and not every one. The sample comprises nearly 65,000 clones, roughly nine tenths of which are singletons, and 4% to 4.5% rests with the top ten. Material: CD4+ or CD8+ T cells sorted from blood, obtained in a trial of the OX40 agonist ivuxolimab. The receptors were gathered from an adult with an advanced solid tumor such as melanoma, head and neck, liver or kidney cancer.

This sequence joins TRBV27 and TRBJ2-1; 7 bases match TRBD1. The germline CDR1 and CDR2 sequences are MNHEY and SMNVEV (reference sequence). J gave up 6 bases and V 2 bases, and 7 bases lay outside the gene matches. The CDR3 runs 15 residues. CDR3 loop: CASSLGTAHSNEQFF. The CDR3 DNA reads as TGTGCCAGCAGTTTAGGGACAGCCCATTCCAATGAGCAGTTCTTC.

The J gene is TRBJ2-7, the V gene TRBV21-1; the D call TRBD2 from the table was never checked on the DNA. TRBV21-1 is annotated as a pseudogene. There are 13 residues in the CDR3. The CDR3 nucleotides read TGTGCCAGCAGCAAAGCCGGAGACTACGAGCAGTACTTC. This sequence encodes CASSKAGDYEQYF.

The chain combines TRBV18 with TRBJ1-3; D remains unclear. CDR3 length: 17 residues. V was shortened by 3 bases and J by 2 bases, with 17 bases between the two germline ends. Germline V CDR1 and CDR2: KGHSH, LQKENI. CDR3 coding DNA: TGTGCCAGCTCACCGCGTAAACCCCTGGCAACTGGAAACACCATATATTTT. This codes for CASSPRKPLATGNTIYF.

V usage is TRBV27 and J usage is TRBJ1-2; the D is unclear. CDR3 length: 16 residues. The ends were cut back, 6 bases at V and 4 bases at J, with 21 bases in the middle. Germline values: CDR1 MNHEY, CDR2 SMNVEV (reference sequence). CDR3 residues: CASSSGRREPFYGYTF. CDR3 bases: TGTGCCAGCAGCTCAGGCCGACGAGAACCTTTCTATGGCTACACCTTC.

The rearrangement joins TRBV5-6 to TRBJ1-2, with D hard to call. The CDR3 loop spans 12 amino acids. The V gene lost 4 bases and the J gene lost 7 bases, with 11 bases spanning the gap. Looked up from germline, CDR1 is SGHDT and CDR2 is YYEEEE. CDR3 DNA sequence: TGTGCCAGCAGCCCAACCGGACTTGGCTACACCTTC. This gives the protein CASSPTGLGYTF.

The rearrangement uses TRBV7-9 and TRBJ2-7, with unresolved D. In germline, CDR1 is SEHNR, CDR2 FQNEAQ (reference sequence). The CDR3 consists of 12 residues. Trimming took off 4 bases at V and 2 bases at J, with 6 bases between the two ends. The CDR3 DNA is TGTGCCAGCAGCTGGACCCCCTACGAGCAGTACTTC. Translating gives CASSWTPYEQYF.

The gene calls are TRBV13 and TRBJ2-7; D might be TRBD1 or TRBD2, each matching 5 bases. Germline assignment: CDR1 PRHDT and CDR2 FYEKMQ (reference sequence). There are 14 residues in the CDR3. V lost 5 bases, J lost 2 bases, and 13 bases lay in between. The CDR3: CASSPRDRAYEQYF. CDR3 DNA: TGTGCCAGCAGCCCCCGGGACCGAGCCTACGAGCAGTACTTC.

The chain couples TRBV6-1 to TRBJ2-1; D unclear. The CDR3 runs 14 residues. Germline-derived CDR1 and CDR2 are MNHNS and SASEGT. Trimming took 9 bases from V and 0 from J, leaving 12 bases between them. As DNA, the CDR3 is TGTGCCAGTTTCCCCCGGAGCTCCTACAATGAGCAGTTCTTC. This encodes CASFPRSSYNEQFF.

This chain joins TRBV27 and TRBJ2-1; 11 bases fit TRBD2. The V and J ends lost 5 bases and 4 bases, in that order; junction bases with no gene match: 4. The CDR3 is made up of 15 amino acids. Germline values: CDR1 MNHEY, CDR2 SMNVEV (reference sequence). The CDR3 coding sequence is TGTGCCAGCAGTCGAGGGACTAGCGGTTACAATGAGCAGTTCTTC. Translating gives CASSRGTSGYNEQFF.

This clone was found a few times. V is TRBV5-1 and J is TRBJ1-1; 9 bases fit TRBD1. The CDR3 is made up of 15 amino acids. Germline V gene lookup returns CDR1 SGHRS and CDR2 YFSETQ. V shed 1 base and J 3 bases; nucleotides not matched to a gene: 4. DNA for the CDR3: TGCGCCAGCAGCTTGCGACAGGGGGGGTACACTGAAGCTTTCTTT. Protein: CASSLRQGGYTEAFF.

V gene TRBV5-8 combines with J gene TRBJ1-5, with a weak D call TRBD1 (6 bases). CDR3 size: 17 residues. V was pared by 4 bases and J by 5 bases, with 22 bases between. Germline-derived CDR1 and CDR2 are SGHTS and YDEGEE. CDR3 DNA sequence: TGTGCCAGCAGCCTACAGGGTGTACCGATGGGGTATCAGCCCCAGCATTTT. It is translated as CASSLQGVPMGYQPQHF.

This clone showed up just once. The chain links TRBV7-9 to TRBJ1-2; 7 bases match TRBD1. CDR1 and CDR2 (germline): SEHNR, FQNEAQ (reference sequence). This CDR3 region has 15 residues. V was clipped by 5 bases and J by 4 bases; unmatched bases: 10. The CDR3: CASSLRQGGGYGYTF. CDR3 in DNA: TGTGCCAGCAGCCTCCGACAGGGTGGCGGCTATGGCTACACCTTC.

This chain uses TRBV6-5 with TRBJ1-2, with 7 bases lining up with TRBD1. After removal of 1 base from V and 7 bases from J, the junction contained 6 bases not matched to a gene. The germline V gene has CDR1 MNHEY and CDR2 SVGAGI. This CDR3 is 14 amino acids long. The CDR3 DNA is TGTGCCAGCAGTTACTATGGAGGGGGCGTTGGCTACACCTTC. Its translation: CASSYYGGGVGYTF.

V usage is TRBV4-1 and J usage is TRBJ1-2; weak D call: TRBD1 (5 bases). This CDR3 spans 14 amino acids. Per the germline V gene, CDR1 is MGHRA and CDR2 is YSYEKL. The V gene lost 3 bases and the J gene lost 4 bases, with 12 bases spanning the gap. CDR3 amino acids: CASSQQGLGYGYTF. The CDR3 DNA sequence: TGCGCCAGCAGCCAGCAGGGTCTCGGCTATGGCTACACCTTC.

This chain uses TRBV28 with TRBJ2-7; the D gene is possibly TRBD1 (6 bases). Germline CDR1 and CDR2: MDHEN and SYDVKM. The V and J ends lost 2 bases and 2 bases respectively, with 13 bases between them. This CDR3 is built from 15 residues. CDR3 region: CASSLPDRLPYEQYF. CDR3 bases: TGTGCCAGCAGTTTACCTGACAGGCTACCCTACGAGCAGTACTTC.

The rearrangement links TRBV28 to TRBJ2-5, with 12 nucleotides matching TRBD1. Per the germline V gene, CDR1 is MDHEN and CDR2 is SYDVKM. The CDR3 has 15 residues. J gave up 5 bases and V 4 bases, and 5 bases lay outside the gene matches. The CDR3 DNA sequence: TGTGCCAGCAGTTCGGGACAGGGGGCATTGGAGACCCAGTACTTC. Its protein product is CASSSGQGALETQYF.

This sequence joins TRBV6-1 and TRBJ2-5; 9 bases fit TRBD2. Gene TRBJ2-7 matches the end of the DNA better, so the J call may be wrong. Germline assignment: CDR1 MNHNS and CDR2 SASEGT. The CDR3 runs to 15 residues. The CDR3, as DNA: TGTGCCAGCAGGCACGGGACTAGCCCGAGCTACGAGCAGTACTTC. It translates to CASRHGTSPSYEQYF.

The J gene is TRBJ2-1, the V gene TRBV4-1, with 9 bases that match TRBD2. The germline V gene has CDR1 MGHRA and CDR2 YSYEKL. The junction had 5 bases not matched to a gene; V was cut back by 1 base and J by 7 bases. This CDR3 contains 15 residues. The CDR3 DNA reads TGCGCCAGCAGCCAAGCCAGCGGGAGGTTTAATGAGCAGTTCTTC. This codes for CASSQASGRFNEQFF.

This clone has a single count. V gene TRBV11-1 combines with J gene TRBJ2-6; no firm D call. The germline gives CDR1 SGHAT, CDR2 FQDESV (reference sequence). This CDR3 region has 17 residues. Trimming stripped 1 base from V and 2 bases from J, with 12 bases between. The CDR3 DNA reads TGTGCCAGCAGCTTAGGGCCCTACCTCCCTGGGGCCAACGTCCTGACTTTC. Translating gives CASSLGPYLPGANVLTF.

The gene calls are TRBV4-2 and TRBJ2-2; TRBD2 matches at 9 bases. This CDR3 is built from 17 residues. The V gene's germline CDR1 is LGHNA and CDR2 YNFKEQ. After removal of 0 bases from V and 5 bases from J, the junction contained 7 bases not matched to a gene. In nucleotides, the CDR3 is TGTGCCAGCAGCCAAGATCCTAGGCTAGCGGGGACCGGGGAGCTGTTTTTT. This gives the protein CASSQDPRLAGTGELFF.

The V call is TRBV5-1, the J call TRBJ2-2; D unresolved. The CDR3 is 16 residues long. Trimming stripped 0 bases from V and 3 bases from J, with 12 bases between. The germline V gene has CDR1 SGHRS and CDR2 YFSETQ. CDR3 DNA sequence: TGCGCCAGCAGCTTGGTCGTCAGCCGGGACACCGGGGAGCTGTTTTTT. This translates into CASSLVVSRDTGELFF.

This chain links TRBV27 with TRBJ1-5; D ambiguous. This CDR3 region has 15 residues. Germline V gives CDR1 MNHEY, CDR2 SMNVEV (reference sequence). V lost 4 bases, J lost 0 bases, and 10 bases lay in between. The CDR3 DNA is TGTGCCAGCAGTTCCGAGTCTTATAGCAATCAGCCCCAGCATTTT. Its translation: CASSSESYSNQPQHF.

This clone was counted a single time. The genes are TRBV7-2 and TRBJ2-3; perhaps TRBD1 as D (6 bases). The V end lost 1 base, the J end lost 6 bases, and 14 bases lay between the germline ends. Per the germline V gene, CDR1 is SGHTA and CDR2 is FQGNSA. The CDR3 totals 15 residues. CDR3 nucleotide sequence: TGTGCCAGCAGCTTAGTTCTGGGGGCAGGGGATACGCAGTATTTT. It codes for CASSLVLGAGDTQYF.

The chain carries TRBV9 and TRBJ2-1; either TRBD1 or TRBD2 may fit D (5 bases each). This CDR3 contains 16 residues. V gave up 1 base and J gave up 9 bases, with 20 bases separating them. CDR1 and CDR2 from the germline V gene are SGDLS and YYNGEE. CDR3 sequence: CASSVSGPSPQIEQFF. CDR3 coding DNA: TGTGCCAGCAGCGTATCGGGGCCCAGCCCCCAAATTGAGCAGTTCTTC.

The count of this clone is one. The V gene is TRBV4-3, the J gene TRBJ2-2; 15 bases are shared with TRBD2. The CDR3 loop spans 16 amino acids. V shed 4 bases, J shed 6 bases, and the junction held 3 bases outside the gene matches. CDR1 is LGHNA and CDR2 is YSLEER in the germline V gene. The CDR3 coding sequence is TGCGCCAGCAGCCCATGGACTAGCGGGAGGGCCGGGGAGCTGTTTTTT. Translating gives CASSPWTSGRAGELFF.

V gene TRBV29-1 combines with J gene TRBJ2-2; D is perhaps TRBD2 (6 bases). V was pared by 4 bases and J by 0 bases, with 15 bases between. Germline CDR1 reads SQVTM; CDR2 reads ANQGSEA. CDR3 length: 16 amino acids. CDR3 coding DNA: TGCAGCGTTGGGACCCTTAGCGGTGCGAACACCGGGGAGCTGTTTTTT. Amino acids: CSVGTLSGANTGELFF.

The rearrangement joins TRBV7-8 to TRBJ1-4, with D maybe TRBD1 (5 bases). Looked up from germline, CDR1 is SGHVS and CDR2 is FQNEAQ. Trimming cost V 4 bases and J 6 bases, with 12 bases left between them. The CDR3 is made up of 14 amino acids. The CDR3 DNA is TGTGCCAGCAGCTCCCGGGGCGCGTATGAAAAACTGTTTTTT. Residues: CASSSRGAYEKLFF.

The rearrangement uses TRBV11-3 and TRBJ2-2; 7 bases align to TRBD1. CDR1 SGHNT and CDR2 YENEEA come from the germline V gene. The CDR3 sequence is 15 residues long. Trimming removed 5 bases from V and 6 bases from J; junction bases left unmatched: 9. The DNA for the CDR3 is TGTGCCAGCAGCGCTTATACAGGGGCGGCCGGGGAGCTGTTTTTT. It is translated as CASSAYTGAAGELFF. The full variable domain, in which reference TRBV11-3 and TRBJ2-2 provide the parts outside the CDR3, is EAGVVQSPRYKIIEKKQPVAFWCNPISGHNTLYWYLQNLGQGPELLIRYENEEAVDDSQLPKDRFSAERLKGVDSTLKIQPAELGDSAVYLCASSAYTGAAGELFFGEGSRLTVL.

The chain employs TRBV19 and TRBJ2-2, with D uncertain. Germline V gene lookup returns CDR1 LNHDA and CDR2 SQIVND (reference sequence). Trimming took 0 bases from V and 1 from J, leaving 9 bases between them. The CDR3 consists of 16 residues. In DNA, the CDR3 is TGTGCCAGTAGTATAGATCTCGGCGGGAACACCGGGGAGCTGTTTTTT. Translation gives CASSIDLGGNTGELFF. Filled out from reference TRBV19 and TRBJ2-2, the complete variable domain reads DGGITQSPKYLFRKEGQNVTLSCEQNLNHDAMYWYRQDPGQGLRLIYYSQIVNDFQKGDIAEGYSVSREKKESFPLTVTSAQKNPTAFYLCASSIDLGGNTGELFFGEGSRLTVL.